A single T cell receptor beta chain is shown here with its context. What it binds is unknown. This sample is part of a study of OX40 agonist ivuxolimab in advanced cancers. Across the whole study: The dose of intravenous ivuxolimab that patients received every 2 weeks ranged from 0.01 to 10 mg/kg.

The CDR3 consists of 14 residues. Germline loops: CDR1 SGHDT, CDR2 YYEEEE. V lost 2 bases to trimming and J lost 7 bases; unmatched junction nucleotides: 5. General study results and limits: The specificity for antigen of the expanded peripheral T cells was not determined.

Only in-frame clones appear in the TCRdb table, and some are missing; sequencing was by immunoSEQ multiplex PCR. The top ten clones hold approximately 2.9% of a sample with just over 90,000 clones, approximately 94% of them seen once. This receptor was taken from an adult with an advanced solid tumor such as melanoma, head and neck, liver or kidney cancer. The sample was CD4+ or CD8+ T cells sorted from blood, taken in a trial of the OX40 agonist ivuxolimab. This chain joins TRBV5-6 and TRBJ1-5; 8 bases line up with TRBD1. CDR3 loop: CASSFTGGGQPQHF. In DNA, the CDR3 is TGTGCCAGCAGCTTTACAGGGGGAGGACAGCCCCAGCATTTT.